This T cell receptor beta chain comes out of a study of T cells in Graves' hyperthyroidism and ophthalmopathy. Notes on the study in general: Among thyroid clonotypes expanded above 0.001, most also appeared in blood. Through a model of 13 V-J features, ophthalmopathy was separated from stable hyperthyroidism.

The CDR3 loop spans 15 amino acids. V lost 3 bases, J lost 9 bases, and 18 bases lay in between. Germline CDR1 MGHDK, CDR2 SYGVNS. Regarding this clonotype: The antigen remains unidentified.

It was RNA transcripts that yielded the amplified TCR beta CDR3 regions. First-round RT-PCR targeting the TCR CDR3 was performed with the HTBI primer set. TCRdb re-called the multiplex PCR reads through MiXCR, storing one row per CDR3 protein. The table records hundreds of thousands of distinct CDR3 sequences, about 19% of them present only once. The sample consisted of blood. The rearrangement joins TRBV25-1 to TRBJ2-1; D could derive from TRBD1 or TRBD2 (5 bases each). The receptor's source is a man aged 50 to 59 with Graves' ophthalmopathy. CDR3 in amino acids: CASSDPGPGSREQFF. The CDR3 coding sequence is TGTGCCAGCAGTGACCCGGGACCCGGCTCGCGTGAGCAGTTCTTC.